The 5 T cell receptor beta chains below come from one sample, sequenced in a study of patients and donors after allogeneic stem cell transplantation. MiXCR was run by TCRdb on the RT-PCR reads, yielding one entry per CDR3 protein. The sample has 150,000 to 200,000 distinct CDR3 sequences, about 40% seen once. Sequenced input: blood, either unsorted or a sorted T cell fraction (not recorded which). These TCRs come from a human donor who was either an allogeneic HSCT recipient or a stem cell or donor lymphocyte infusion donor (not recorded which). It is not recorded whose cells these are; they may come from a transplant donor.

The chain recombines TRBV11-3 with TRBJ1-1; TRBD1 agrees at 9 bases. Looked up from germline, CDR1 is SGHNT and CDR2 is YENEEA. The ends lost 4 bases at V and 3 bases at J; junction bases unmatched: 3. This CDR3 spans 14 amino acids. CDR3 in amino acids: CASSSGTGHTEAFF. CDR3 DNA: TGTGCCAGCAGCTCCGGGACAGGGCACACTGAAGCTTTCTTT.

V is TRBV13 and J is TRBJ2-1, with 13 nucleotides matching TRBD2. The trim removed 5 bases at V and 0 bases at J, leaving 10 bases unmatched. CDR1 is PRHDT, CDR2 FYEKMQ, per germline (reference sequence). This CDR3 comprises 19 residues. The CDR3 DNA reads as TGTGCCAGCAGCGCGGGCCGGACTAGCGGGAGTTTCTCCTACAATGAGCAGTTCTTC. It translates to CASSAGRTSGSFSYNEQFF.

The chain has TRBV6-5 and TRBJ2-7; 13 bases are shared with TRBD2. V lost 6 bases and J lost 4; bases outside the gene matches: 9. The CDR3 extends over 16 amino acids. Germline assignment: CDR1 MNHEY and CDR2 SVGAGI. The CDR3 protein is CASSSGLAGDRYEQYF. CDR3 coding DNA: TGTGCCAGCAGCAGCGGACTAGCGGGAGATAGGTACGAGCAGTACTTC.

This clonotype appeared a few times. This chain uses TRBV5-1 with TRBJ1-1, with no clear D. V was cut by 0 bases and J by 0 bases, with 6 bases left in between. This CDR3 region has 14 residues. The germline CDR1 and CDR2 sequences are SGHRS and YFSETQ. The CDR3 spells CASSLGSLNTEAFF. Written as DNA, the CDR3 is TGCGCCAGCAGCTTGGGGTCGTTGAACACTGAAGCTTTCTTT.

The CDR3 protein is CASSLGQANEKLFF. The CDR3 DNA reads TGTGCCAGCAGCTTAGGACAGGCTAATGAAAAACTGTTTTTT. The chain has TRBV7-2 and TRBJ1-4; a possible D gene is TRBD1 (6 bases). Trimming removed 1 base from V and 3 bases from J, with 6 bases in between. This CDR3 has 14 residues. Per the germline V gene, CDR1 is SGHTA and CDR2 is FQGNSA.